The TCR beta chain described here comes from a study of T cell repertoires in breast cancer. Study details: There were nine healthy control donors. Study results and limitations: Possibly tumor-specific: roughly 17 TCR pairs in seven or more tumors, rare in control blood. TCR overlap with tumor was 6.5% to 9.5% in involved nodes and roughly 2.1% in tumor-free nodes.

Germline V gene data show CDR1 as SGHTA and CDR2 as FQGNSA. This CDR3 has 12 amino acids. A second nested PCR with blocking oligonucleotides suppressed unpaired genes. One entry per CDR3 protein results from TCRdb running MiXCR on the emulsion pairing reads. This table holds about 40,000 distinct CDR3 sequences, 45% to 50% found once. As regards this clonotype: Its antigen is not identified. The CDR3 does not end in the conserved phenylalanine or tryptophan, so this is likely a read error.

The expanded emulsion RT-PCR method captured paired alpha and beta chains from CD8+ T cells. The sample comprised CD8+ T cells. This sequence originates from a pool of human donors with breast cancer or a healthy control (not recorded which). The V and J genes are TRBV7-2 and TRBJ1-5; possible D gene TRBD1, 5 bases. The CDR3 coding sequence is TGTGCCAGCGGCTTCGGGGGTCAGCCCCAGCATTTG. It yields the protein CASGFGGQPQHL.